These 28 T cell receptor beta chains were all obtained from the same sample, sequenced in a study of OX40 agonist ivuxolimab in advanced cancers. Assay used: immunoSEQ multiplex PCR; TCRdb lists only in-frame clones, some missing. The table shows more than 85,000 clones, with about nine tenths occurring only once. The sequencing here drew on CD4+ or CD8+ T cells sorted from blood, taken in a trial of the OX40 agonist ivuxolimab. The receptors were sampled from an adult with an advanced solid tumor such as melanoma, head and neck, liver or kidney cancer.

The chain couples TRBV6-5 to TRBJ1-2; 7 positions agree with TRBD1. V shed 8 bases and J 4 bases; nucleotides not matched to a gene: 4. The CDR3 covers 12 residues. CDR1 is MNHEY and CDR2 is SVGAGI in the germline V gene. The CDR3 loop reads CASGGTVYGYTF. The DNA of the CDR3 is TGTGCCAGCGGGGGGACAGTCTATGGCTACACCTTC.

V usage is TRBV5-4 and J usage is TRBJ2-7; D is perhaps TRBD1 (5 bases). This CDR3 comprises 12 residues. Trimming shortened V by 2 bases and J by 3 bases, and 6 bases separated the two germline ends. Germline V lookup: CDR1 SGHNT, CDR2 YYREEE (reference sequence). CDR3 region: CASSFQGYEQYF. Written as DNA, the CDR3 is TGTGCCAGCAGCTTCCAGGGCTACGAGCAGTACTTC.

The CDR3 is CASSSGLAHEQYF. The CDR3 DNA reads TGTGCCAGCAGTTCGGGACTAGCCCACGAGCAGTACTTC. The gene calls are TRBV28 and TRBJ2-7; 9 bases map to TRBD2. The trim removed 4 bases at V and 5 bases at J, leaving 3 bases unmatched. This CDR3 region has 13 residues. Per the germline V gene, CDR1 is MDHEN and CDR2 is SYDVKM.

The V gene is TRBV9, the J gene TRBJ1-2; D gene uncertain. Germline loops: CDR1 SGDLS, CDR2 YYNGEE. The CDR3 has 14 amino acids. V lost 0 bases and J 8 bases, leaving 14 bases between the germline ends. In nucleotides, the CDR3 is TGTGCCAGCAGCGTAGCCGGGCCCACGGAGGGCTACACCTTC. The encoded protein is CASSVAGPTEGYTF.

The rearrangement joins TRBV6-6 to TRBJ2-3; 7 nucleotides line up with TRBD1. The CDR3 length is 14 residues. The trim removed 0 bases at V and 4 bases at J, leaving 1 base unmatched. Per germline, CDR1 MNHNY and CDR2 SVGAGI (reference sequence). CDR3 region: CASSYSTGSDTQYF. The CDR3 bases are TGTGCCAGCAGTTACTCGACAGGGTCAGATACGCAGTATTTT.

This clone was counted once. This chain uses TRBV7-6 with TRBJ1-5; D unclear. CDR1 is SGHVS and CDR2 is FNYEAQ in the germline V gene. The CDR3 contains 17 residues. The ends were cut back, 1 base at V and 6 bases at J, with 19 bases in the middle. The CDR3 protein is CASSLVWRKGGIQPQHF. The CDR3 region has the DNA TGTGCCAGCAGCTTAGTTTGGAGGAAGGGCGGTATTCAGCCCCAGCATTTT.

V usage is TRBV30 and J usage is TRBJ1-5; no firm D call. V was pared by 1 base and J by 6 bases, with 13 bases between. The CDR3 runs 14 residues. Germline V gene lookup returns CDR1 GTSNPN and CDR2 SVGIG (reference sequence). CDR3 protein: CAWSGDGGVQPQHF. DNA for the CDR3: TGTGCCTGGAGTGGAGACGGAGGAGTTCAGCCCCAGCATTTT.

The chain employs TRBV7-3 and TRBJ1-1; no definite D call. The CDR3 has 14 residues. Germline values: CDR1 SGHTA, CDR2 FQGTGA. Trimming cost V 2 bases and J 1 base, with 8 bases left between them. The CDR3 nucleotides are TGTGCCAGCAGCTTAGGGCAGGAGAACACTGAAGCTTTCTTT. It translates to CASSLGQENTEAFF. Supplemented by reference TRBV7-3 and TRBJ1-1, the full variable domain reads GAGVSQTPSNKVTEKGKYVELRCDPISGHTALYWYRQSLGQGPEFLIYFQGTGAADDSGLPNDRFFAVRPEGSVSTLKIQRTERGDSAVYLCASSLGQENTEAFFGQGTRLTVV.

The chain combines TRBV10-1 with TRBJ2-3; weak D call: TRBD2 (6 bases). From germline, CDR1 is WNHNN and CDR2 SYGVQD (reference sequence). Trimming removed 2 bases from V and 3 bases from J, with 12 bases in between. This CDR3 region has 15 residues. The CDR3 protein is CASSEGARGTDTQYF. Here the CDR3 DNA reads TGCGCCAGCAGTGAGGGTGCCCGGGGGACAGATACGCAGTATTTT.

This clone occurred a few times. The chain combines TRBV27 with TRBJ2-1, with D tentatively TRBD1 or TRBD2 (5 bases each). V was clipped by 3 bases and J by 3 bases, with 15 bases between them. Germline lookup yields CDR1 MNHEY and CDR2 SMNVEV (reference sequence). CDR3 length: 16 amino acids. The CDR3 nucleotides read TGTGCCAGCAGTTTCCGTGGCAGGGACGGCTACAATGAGCAGTTCTTC. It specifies CASSFRGRDGYNEQFF.

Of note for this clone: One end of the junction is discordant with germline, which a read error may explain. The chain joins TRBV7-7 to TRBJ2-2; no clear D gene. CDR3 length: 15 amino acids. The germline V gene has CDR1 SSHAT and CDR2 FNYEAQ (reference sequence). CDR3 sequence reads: CASSLTGPSTGELFF. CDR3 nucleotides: TGTGCTAGCAGCCTGACTGGACCTTCCACCGGGGAGCTGTTTTTT.

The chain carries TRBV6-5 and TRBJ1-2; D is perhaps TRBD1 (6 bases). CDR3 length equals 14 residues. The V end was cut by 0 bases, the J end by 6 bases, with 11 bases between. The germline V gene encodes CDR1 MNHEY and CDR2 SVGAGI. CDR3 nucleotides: TGTGCCAGCAGTTACTCAAGGGGGGCGGATGGCTACACCTTC. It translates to CASSYSRGADGYTF.

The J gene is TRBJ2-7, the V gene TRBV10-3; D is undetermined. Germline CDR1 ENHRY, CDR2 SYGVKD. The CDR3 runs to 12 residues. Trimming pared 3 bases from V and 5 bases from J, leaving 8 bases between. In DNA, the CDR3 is TGTGCCATCAGTGATCGGCACCACGAGCAGTACTTC. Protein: CAISDRHHEQYF.

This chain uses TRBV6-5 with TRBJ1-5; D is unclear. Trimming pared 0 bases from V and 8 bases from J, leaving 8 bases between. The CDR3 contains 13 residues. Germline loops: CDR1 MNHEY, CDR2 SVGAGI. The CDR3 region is CASSYSRYKPQHF. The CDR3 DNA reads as TGTGCCAGCAGTTACTCGAGGTATAAGCCCCAGCATTTT.

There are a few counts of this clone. The CDR3 coding sequence is TGCAGCGTGGGGGGAGCGGACAGAGGAAACACCATATATTTT. This encodes CSVGGADRGNTIYF. This chain connects TRBV29-1 to TRBJ1-3; D might be TRBD1 (6 bases). Trimming stripped 6 bases from V and 4 bases from J, with 16 bases between. Germline V gene lookup returns CDR1 SQVTM and CDR2 ANQGSEA. The CDR3 is made up of 14 amino acids. The entire variable domain, with the rest obtained from reference TRBV29-1 and TRBJ1-3, is as follows: SAVISQKPSRDICQRGTSLTIQCQVDSQVTMMFWYRQQPGQSLTLIATANQGSEATYESGFVIDKFPISRPNLTFSTLTVSNMSPEDSSIYLCSVGGADRGNTIYFGEGSWLTVV.

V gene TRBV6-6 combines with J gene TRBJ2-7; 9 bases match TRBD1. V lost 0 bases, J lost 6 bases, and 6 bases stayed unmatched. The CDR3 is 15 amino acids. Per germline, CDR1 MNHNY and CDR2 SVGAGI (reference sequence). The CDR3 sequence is CASSYSAQGAGEQYF. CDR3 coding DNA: TGTGCCAGCAGTTACTCGGCACAGGGGGCAGGCGAGCAGTACTTC.

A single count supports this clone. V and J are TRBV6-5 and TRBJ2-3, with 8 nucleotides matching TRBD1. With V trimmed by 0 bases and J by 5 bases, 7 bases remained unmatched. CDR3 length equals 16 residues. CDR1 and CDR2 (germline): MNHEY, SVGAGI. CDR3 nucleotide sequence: TGTGCCAGCAGTTACTCTGGCAGGGGGCATGAAGATACGCAGTATTTT. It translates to CASSYSGRGHEDTQYF.

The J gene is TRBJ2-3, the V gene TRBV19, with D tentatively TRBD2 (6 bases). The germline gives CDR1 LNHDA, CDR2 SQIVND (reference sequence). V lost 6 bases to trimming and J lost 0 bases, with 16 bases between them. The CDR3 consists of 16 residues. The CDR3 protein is CASRRRGGISTDTQYF. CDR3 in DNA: TGTGCCAGTAGAAGGCGGGGCGGGATTAGCACAGATACGCAGTATTTT.

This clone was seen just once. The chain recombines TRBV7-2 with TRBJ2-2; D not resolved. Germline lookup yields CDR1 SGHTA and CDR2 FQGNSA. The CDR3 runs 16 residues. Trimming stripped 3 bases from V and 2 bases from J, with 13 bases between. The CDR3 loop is CASSFISSLNTGELFF. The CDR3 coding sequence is TGTGCCAGCAGCTTCATATCCAGCTTAAACACCGGGGAGCTGTTTTTT.

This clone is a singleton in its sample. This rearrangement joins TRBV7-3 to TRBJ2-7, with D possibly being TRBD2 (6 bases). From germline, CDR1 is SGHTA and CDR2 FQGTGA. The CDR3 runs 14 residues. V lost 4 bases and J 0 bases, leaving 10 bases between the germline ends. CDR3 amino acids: CASSWGGNSYEQYF. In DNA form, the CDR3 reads TGTGCCAGCAGCTGGGGCGGGAACTCCTACGAGCAGTACTTC.

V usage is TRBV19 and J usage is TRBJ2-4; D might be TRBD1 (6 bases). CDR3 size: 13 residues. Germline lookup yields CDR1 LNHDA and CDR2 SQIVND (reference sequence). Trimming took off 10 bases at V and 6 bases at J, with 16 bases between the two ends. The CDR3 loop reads CATAGDRGNIQYF. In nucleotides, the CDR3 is TGTGCCACCGCAGGGGATCGGGGAAACATTCAGTACTTC.

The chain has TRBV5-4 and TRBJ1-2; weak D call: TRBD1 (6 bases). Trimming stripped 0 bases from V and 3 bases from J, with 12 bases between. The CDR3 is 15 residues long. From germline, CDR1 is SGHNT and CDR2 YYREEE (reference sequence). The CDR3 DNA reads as TGTGCCAGCAGCTTGGTTGGGACACTTTACTATGGCTACACCTTC. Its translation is CASSLVGTLYYGYTF.

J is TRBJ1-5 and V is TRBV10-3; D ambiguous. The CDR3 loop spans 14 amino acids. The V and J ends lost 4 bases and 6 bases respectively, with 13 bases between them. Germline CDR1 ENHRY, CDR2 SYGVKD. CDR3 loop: CAISARVRSQPQHF. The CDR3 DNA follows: TGTGCCATCAGTGCTCGAGTTAGAAGTCAGCCCCAGCATTTT.

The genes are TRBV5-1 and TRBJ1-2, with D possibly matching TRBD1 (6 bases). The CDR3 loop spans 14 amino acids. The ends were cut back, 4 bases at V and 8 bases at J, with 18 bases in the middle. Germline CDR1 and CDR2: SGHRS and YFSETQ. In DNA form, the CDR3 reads TGCGCCAGCAGCCCCCTCCGGGGGCCTCAGGGCTACACCTTC. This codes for CASSPLRGPQGYTF.

The CDR3 DNA is TGTGCCTGGAGTGTACTCGGGGCTAGCAGATCCATCTACAATGAGCAGTTCTTC. Amino acids: CAWSVLGASRSIYNEQFF. The gene calls are TRBV30 and TRBJ2-1; D is perhaps TRBD1 or TRBD2 (5 bases each). V was cut by 0 bases and J by 3 bases, with 21 bases left in between. The germline V gene has CDR1 GTSNPN and CDR2 SVGIG (reference sequence). The CDR3 has 18 amino acids.

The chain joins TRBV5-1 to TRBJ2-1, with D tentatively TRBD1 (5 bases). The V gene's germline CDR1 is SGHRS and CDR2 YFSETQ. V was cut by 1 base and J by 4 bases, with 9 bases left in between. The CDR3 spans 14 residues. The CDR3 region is CASSLSDSYNEQFF. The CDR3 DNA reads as TGCGCCAGCAGCTTGTCCGACAGTTACAATGAGCAGTTCTTC. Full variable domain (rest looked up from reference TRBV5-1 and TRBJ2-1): KAGVTQTPRYLIKTRGQQVTLSCSPISGHRSVSWYQQTPGQGLQFLFEYFSETQRNKGNFPGRFSGRQFSNSRSEMNVSTLELGDSALYLCASSLSDSYNEQFFGPGTRLTVL.

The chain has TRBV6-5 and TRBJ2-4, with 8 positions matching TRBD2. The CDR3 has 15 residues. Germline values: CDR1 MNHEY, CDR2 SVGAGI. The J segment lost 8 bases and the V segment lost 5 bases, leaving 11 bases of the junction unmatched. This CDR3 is CASSRSAGAGYIQYF. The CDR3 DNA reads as TGTGCCAGCAGTCGATCAGCGGGAGCGGGATACATTCAGTACTTC.

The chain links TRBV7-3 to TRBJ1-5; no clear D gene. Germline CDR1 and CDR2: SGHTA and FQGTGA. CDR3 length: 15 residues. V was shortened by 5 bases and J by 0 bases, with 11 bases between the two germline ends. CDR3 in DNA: TGTGCCAGCAGCCAACGGGCCCTTAGCAATCAGCCCCAGCATTTT. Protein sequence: CASSQRALSNQPQHF.